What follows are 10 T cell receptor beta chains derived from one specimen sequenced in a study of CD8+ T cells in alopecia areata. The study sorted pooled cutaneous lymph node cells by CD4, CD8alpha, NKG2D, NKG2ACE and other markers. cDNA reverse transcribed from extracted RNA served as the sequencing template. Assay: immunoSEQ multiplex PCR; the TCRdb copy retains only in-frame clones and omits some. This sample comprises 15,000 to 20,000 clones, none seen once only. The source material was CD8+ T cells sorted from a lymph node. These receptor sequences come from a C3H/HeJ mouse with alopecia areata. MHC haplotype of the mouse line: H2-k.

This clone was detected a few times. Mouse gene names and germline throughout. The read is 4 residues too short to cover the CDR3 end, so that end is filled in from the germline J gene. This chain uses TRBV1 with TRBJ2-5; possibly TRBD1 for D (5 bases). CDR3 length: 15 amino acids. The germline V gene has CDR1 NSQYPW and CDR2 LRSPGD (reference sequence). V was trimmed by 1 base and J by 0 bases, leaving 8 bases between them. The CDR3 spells CTCSAVGVNQDTQYF. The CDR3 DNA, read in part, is TGCACCTGCAGTGCAGTAGGGGTTAACCAAGAC.

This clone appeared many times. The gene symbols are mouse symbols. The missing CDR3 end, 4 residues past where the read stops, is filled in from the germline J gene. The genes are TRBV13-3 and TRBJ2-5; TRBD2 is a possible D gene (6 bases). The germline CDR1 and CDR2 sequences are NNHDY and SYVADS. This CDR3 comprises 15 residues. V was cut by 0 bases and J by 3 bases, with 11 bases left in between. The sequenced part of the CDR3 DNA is TGTGCCAGCAGTGATGTTCGGGACTCTCAAGAC. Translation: CASSDVRDSQD. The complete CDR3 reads CASSDVRDSQDTQYF.

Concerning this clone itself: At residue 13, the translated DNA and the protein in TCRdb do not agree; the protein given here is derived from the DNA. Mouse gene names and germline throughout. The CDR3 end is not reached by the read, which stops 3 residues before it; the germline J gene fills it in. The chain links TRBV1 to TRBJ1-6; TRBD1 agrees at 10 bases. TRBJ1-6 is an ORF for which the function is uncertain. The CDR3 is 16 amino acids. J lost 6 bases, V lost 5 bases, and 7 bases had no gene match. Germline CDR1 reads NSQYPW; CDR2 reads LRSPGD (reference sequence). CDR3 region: CTCSPRQGAPNSPLYF. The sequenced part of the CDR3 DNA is TGCACCTGCAGTCCCCGACAGGGGGCGCCTAATTCGCCC.

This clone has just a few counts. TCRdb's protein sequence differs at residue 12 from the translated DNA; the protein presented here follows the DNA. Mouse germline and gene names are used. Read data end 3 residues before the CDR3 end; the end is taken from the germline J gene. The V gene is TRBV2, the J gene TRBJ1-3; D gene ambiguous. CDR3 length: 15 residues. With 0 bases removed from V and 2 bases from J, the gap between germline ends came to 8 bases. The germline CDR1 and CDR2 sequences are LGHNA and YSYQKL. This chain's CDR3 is CASSQEDWAGNTLYF. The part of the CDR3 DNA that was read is TGTGCCAGCAGCCAAGAAGACTGGGCTGGAAATACG. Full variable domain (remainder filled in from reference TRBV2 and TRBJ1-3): DPKIIQKPKYLVAVTGSEKILICEQYLGHNAMYWYRQSAKKPLEFMFSYSYQKLMDNQTASSRFQPQSSKKNHLDLQITALKPDDSATYFCASSQEDWAGNTLYFGEGSRLIVV.

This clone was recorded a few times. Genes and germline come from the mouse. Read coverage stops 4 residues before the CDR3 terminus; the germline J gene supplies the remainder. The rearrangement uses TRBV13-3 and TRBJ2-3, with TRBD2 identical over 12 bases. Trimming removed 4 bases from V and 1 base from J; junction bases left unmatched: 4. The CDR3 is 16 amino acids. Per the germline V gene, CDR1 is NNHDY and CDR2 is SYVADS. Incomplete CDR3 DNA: TGTGCCAGCAGTTCCCGGGACTGGGGGGGTGCAGAA. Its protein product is CASSSRDWGGAE. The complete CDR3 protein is CASSSRDWGGAETLYF.

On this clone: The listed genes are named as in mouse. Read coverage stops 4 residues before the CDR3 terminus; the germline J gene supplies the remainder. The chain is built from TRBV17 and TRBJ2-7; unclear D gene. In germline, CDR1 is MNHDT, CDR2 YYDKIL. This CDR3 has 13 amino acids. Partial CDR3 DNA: TGTGCTAGCAGTAGTTGGGTGTATTAT. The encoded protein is CASSSWVYY. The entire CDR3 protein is CASSSWVYYEQYF.

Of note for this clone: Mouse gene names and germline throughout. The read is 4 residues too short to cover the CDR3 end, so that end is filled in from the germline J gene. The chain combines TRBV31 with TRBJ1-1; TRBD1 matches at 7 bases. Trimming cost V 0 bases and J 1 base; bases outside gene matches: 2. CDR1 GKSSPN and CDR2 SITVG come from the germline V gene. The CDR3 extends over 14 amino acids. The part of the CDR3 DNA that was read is TGTGCCTGGAGTCTCCGGGACAGAAACACA. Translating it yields CAWSLRDRNT. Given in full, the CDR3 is CAWSLRDRNTEVFF.

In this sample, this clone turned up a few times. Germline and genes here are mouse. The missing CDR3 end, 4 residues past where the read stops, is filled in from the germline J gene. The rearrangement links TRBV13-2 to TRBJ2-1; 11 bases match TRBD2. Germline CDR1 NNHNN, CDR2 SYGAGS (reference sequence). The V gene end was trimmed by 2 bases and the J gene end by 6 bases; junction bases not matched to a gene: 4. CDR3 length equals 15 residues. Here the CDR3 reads CASGEPLGGLAEQFF. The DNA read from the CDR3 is TGTGCCAGCGGTGAGCCACTGGGGGGGCTTGCT.

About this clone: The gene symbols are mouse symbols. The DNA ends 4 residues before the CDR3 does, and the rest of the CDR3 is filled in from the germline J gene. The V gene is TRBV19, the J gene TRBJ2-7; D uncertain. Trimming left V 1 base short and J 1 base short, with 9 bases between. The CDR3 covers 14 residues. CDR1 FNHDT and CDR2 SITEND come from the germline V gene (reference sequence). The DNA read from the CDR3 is TGTGCCAGCAGTATAACAGCTGCTTCCTAT. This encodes CASSITAASY. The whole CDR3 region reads CASSITAASYEQYF.

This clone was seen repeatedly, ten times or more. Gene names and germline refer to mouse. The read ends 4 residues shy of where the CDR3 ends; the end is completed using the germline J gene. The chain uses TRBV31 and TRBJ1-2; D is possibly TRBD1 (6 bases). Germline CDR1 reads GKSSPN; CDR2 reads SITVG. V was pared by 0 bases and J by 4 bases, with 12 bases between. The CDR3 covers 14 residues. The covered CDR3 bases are TGTGCCTGGAGTCTAGGGGGGCGGCTCTCC. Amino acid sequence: CAWSLGGRLS. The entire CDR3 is CAWSLGGRLSDYTF.